The T cell receptor beta chain described here comes from a study of CD8 T cells in Susac syndrome. V was trimmed by 2 bases and J by 6 bases, leaving 11 bases between them. The CDR3 length is 13 residues. From germline, CDR1 is MNHEY and CDR2 SMNVEV (reference sequence). Random-hexamer reverse transcription was applied to about 0.45 to 1 ug RNA. Multiplex PCR with immunoSEQ amplified the TCR beta CDR3 across 54 Vbeta and 13 Jbeta. TCRdb reprocessed the immunoSEQ multiplex PCR reads with MiXCR, giving one entry per CDR3 protein. The sample consists of around 170,000 distinct CDR3 sequences, approximately 94% of them appearing once.

The V and J genes are TRBV27 and TRBJ2-7; TRBD1 is a possible D gene (5 bases). The receptor comes from a human donor with Susac syndrome. The sequencing input was CD4+ T cells from PBMCs. CDR3 sequence reads: CASSLPGFPEQYF. The CDR3 region has the DNA TGTGCCAGCAGTTTACCAGGGTTCCCCGAGCAGTACTTC.